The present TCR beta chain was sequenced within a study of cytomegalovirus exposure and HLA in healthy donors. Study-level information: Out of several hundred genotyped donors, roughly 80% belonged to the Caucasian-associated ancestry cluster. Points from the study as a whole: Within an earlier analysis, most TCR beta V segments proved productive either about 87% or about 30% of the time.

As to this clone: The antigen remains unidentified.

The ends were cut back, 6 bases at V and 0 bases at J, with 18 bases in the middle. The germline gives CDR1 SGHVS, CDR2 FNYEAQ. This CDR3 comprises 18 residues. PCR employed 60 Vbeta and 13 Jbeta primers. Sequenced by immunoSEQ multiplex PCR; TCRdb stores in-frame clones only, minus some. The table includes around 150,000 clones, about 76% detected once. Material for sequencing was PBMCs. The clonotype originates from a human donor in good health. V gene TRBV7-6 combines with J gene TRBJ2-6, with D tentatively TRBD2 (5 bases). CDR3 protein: CASSPTRVLSSGANVLTF. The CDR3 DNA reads TGTGCCAGCAGTCCCACGAGGGTTCTTAGCTCTGGGGCCAACGTCCTGACTTTC.